This T cell receptor (beta chain) appears in the sequencing data of a study of Graves' ophthalmopathy and Graves' hyperthyroidism. Study-wide points: It was with about 68% sensitivity and under 85% specificity that the model predicted ophthalmopathy progression.

Germline V lookup: CDR1 SGHRS, CDR2 YFSETQ. V was trimmed by 2 bases and J by 10 bases, leaving 15 bases between them. This CDR3 is 13 amino acids long. Scientists amplified the TCR beta CDR3 regions from RNA transcripts. Investigators did first-round RT-PCR with HTBI primers, then second-round multiplex PCR. TCRdb processed the multiplex PCR reads anew with MiXCR; each CDR3 protein has one entry. This sample has over 650,000 distinct CDR3 sequences, with about two fifths found just once. With respect to this clonotype: No antigen is known for it. Possible read error: a much larger clone is one base away.

The sequence was obtained from an adult man with Graves' ophthalmopathy. Sequences were obtained from peripheral blood. The chain recombines TRBV5-1 with TRBJ1-1, with a weak D call TRBD1 (6 bases). CDR3 sequence: CASSFQGSPGAFF. The CDR3 coding sequence is TGCGCCAGCAGCTTCCAGGGGTCCCCTGGAGCTTTCTTT. The full variable domain, its missing parts supplied by reference TRBV5-1 and TRBJ1-1, is KAGVTQTPRYLIKTRGQQVTLSCSPISGHRSVSWYQQTPGQGLQFLFEYFSETQRNKGNFPGRFSGRQFSNSRSEMNVSTLELGDSALYLCASSFQGSPGAFFGQGTRLTVV.